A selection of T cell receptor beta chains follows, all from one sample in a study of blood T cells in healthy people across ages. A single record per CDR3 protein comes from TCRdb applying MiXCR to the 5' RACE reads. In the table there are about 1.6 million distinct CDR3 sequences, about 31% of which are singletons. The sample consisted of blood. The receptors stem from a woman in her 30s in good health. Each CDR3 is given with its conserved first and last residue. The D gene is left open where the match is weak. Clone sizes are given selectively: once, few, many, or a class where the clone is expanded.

cdr3_nt: TGTGCCATCAGGACTAGCGGGAAGCCCGGACGAGATACGCAGTATTTT
cdr3_aa: CAIRTSGKPGRDTQYF
v_call: TRBV10-3
j_call: TRBJ2-3
clone_size: few
d_call: TRBD2
cdr3_length: 16

cdr3_nt: TGTGCCACCAGCGCGGGAGTCCAAGAGACCCAGTACTTC
cdr3_aa: CATSAGVQETQYF
v_call: TRBV15
j_call: TRBJ2-5
clone_size: .
d_call: TRBD2
cdr3_length: 13

cdr3_nt: TGTGCCAGCAGCCAGGAGTGGAAGACCCAGTACTTC
cdr3_aa: CASSQEWKTQYF
v_call: TRBV7-9
j_call: TRBJ2-5
clone_size: few
d_call: .
cdr3_length: 12

cdr3_nt: TGCAGCGTCGAAGGGGGGGCTACAGATACGCAGTATTTT
cdr3_aa: CSVEGGATDTQYF
v_call: TRBV29-1
j_call: TRBJ2-3
clone_size: .
d_call: .
cdr3_length: 13

cdr3_nt: TGCAGTGCCCCGGGACAGGGACTCTATAGCAATCAGCCCCAGCATTTT
cdr3_aa: CSAPGQGLYSNQPQHF
v_call: TRBV20-1
j_call: TRBJ1-5
clone_size: few
d_call: TRBD1
cdr3_length: 16

cdr3_nt: TGCGCCAGCAGTGAAGAGGAGCGGCCCTACGAGCAGTACTTC
cdr3_aa: CASSEEERPYEQYF
v_call: TRBV10-1
j_call: TRBJ2-7
clone_size: .
d_call: .
cdr3_length: 14

cdr3_nt: TGCAGTGCACAGAACCAAGAGACCCAGTACTTC
cdr3_aa: CSAQNQETQYF
v_call: TRBV20-1
j_call: TRBJ2-5
clone_size: few
d_call: .
cdr3_length: 11

cdr3_nt: TGTGCCACCCAAGGAGGGGCTAGGAATCAGCCCCAGCATTTT
cdr3_aa: CATQGGARNQPQHF
v_call: TRBV10-3
j_call: TRBJ1-5
clone_size: .
d_call: .
cdr3_length: 14

cdr3_nt: TGTGCCAGCTTAGGGACAGGCTACTATGGCTACACCTTC
cdr3_aa: CASLGTGYYGYTF
v_call: TRBV6-6
j_call: TRBJ1-2
clone_size: .
d_call: TRBD1
cdr3_length: 13

cdr3_nt: TGTGCCAGCAGCTCCGGTTACATTCAGTACTTC
cdr3_aa: CASSSGYIQYF
v_call: TRBV7-2
j_call: TRBJ2-4
clone_size: .
d_call: .
cdr3_length: 11

cdr3_nt: TGTGCCAGCAGTTCGTCCGGGCCCAGCATGGGGGATACGCAGTATTTT
cdr3_aa: CASSSSGPSMGDTQYF
v_call: TRBV12-3/TRBV12-4
j_call: TRBJ2-3
clone_size: few
d_call: .
cdr3_length: 16

cdr3_nt: TGTGCCAGCACAGATTCGACAGGGAGGACCTACGAGCAGTACTTC
cdr3_aa: CASTDSTGRTYEQYF
v_call: TRBV6-1
j_call: TRBJ2-7
clone_size: .
d_call: .
cdr3_length: 15

cdr3_nt: TGTGCCAGCAGCTTAGGAATAGGGAGCAATGAGCAGTTCTTC
cdr3_aa: CASSLGIGSNEQFF
v_call: TRBV7-9
j_call: TRBJ2-1
clone_size: few
d_call: .
cdr3_length: 14

cdr3_nt: TGTGCCAGCAGTTTATATCCCCCGGGGGGGGCCTACGAGCAGTACTTC
cdr3_aa: CASSLYPPGGAYEQYF
v_call: TRBV27
j_call: TRBJ2-7
clone_size: few
d_call: TRBD2
cdr3_length: 16

cdr3_nt: TGTGCCATCAGTGGAGACCCCTATGGCTACACCTTC
cdr3_aa: CAISGDPYGYTF
v_call: TRBV10-3
j_call: TRBJ1-2
clone_size: many
d_call: .
cdr3_length: 12

cdr3_nt: TGTGCCAGCCGGAATAAGCAGTTCTTC
cdr3_aa: CASRNKQFF
v_call: TRBV7-2
j_call: TRBJ2-1
clone_size: .
d_call: .
cdr3_length: 9

cdr3_nt: TGCAGCTCGGATGACAGGTTCTCTGGCTACACCTTC
cdr3_aa: CSSDDRFSGYTF
v_call: TRBV29-1
j_call: TRBJ1-2
clone_size: .
d_call: .
cdr3_length: 12

cdr3_nt: TGTGCCAGCAGAAATCCAACGACGGGATCTTTTGACAGGGGGAACTATGGCCACACCTTC
cdr3_aa: CASRNPTTGSFDRGNYGHTF
v_call: TRBV6-1
j_call: TRBJ1-2
clone_size: .
d_call: TRBD1
cdr3_length: 20

cdr3_nt: TGTGCCAGCAGTCCCGGAGGGCCGGTAGTTCACGGGCAGTACTTC
cdr3_aa: CASSPGGPVVHGQYF
v_call: TRBV7-2
j_call: TRBJ2-7
clone_size: .
d_call: .
cdr3_length: 15

cdr3_nt: TGTGCCAGCAGTGATCAGGGGCTCTACGAGCAGTACTTC
cdr3_aa: CASSDQGLYEQYF
v_call: TRBV2
j_call: TRBJ2-7
clone_size: few
d_call: .
cdr3_length: 13

cdr3_nt: TGTGCCAGCAAGAGGACCCTCAATCGCCGAGCTAACTATGGCTACACCTTC
cdr3_aa: CASKRTLNRRANYGYTF
v_call: TRBV27
j_call: TRBJ1-2
clone_size: few
d_call: .
cdr3_length: 17

cdr3_nt: TGTGCCAGCTACTTAGATCCCGGCCGCGACACTGAAGCTTTCTTT
cdr3_aa: CASYLDPGRDTEAFF
v_call: TRBV5-5
j_call: TRBJ1-1
clone_size: .
d_call: .
cdr3_length: 15

cdr3_nt: TGTGCCACCAGTGAAGCGGGACAGGACTATGGCTACACCTTC
cdr3_aa: CATSEAGQDYGYTF
v_call: TRBV24-1
j_call: TRBJ1-2
clone_size: .
d_call: TRBD1
cdr3_length: 14

cdr3_nt: TGTGCCAGCAGCTCCGGGCCCTTGAGTGAAGCTTTCTTT
cdr3_aa: CASSSGPLSEAFF
v_call: TRBV5-6
j_call: TRBJ1-1
clone_size: .
d_call: .
cdr3_length: 13

cdr3_nt: TGCGCCAGCAGTCGGGACAGGAGAGCCTACGAGCAGTACTTC
cdr3_aa: CASSRDRRAYEQYF
v_call: TRBV4-1
j_call: TRBJ2-7
clone_size: .
d_call: TRBD1
cdr3_length: 14

cdr3_nt: TGCAGCGGGTCGGGCCTCCGGTATCGGGGGGAAGAGACCCAGTACTTC
cdr3_aa: CSGSGLRYRGEETQYF
v_call: TRBV29-1
j_call: TRBJ2-5
clone_size: .
d_call: TRBD2
cdr3_length: 16

cdr3_nt: TGTGCCAGCAGTCCCCCCCCCGGGCGGGACTACGAGCAGTACTTC
cdr3_aa: CASSPPPGRDYEQYF
v_call: TRBV6-5
j_call: TRBJ2-7
clone_size: few
d_call: .
cdr3_length: 15

cdr3_nt: TGTGCCAGCAGCCAAGATAGCGGGAGGGCCGGGATCAGCTCAGATACGCAGTATTTT
cdr3_aa: CASSQDSGRAGISSDTQYF
v_call: TRBV4-2
j_call: TRBJ2-3
clone_size: .
d_call: TRBD2
cdr3_length: 19

cdr3_nt: TGTGCCAGCAGCTTACGTCCGGCCCCCTACGAGCAGTACTTC
cdr3_aa: CASSLRPAPYEQYF
v_call: TRBV7-2
j_call: TRBJ2-7
clone_size: many
d_call: .
cdr3_length: 14

cdr3_nt: TGCAGTGCTAGGGCCACAGGGGGCTTGAGCAATTCACCCCTCCACTTT
cdr3_aa: CSARATGGLSNSPLHF
v_call: TRBV20-1
j_call: TRBJ1-6
clone_size: few
d_call: TRBD1
cdr3_length: 16

cdr3_nt: TGTGCCATCAGTGAGTCGAAAACAGGGGGCACTGGAGCTTTCTTT
cdr3_aa: CAISESKTGGTGAFF
v_call: TRBV10-3
j_call: TRBJ1-1
clone_size: .
d_call: TRBD1
cdr3_length: 15

cdr3_nt: TGCAGTGCTAGTGGGAGGTTGGGGTCTGAAGCTTTCTTT
cdr3_aa: CSASGRLGSEAFF
v_call: TRBV20-1
j_call: TRBJ1-1
clone_size: .
d_call: .
cdr3_length: 13

cdr3_nt: TGTGCCACCCGATTTAGCGGGAGTGGAGATACGCAGTATTTT
cdr3_aa: CATRFSGSGDTQYF
v_call: TRBV10-3
j_call: TRBJ2-3
clone_size: .
d_call: TRBD2
cdr3_length: 14

cdr3_nt: TGCGCCAGCAGCGATGGGAGGGTCTCCTACAATGAGCAGTACTTC
cdr3_aa: CASSDGRVSYNEQYF
v_call: TRBV5-1
j_call: TRBJ2-7
clone_size: .
d_call: TRBD2
cdr3_length: 15

cdr3_nt: TGTGCCAGCAGCGTAGGGGGCGTAAGTTACGACGAGCAGTACTTC
cdr3_aa: CASSVGGVSYDEQYF
v_call: TRBV9
j_call: TRBJ2-7
clone_size: .
d_call: .
cdr3_length: 15

cdr3_nt: TGCAGTGCAACCCGGACCAGTCAAGAGACCCAGTACTTC
cdr3_aa: CSATRTSQETQYF
v_call: TRBV20-1
j_call: TRBJ2-5
clone_size: .
d_call: .
cdr3_length: 13

cdr3_nt: TGCAGTGCAAGCCTAGGGGTTAGCTCCTACAATGAGCAGTTCTTC
cdr3_aa: CSASLGVSSYNEQFF
v_call: TRBV20-1
j_call: TRBJ2-1
clone_size: .
d_call: .
cdr3_length: 15

cdr3_nt: TGCGCCAGCAGCCTCCGGGACAGGGGTGTTTTCTTT
cdr3_aa: CASSLRDRGVFF
v_call: TRBV4-1
j_call: TRBJ1-1
clone_size: .
d_call: TRBD1
cdr3_length: 12

cdr3_nt: TGTGCCAGCAGCTTACGGTTCGGCGCGGGAGGGGAGACCCAGTACTTC
cdr3_aa: CASSLRFGAGGETQYF
v_call: TRBV7-9
j_call: TRBJ2-5
clone_size: few
d_call: TRBD2
cdr3_length: 16

cdr3_nt: TGTGCCATCAGCGTCGGGGGGGCCGAATCGGGGACCCAGTACTTC
cdr3_aa: CAISVGGAESGTQYF
v_call: TRBV10-3
j_call: TRBJ2-5
clone_size: .
d_call: TRBD2
cdr3_length: 15

cdr3_nt: TGTGCCTGGAGTGCAGGGATCTATGGCTACACCTTC
cdr3_aa: CAWSAGIYGYTF
v_call: TRBV30
j_call: TRBJ1-2
clone_size: .
d_call: .
cdr3_length: 12

cdr3_nt: TGCAGCGTTGAAGGGACAGGGGACAGAAACATTCAGTACTTC
cdr3_aa: CSVEGTGDRNIQYF
v_call: TRBV29-1
j_call: TRBJ2-4
clone_size: many
d_call: TRBD1
cdr3_length: 14

cdr3_nt: TGTGCCAGCAGCTCCGGACTAGCGGGTCTCTATGGGCAGTTCTTC
cdr3_aa: CASSSGLAGLYGQFF
v_call: TRBV7-9
j_call: TRBJ2-1
clone_size: few
d_call: TRBD2
cdr3_length: 15

cdr3_nt: TGTGCCAGCAGCCGACAGTTGAACACTGAAGCTTTCTTT
cdr3_aa: CASSRQLNTEAFF
v_call: TRBV7-2
j_call: TRBJ1-1
clone_size: many
d_call: .
cdr3_length: 13

cdr3_nt: TGTGCCTGGAGCGTTCGGTTCGGCACTGAAGCTTTCTTT
cdr3_aa: CAWSVRFGTEAFF
v_call: TRBV30
j_call: TRBJ1-1
clone_size: .
d_call: .
cdr3_length: 13

cdr3_nt: TGTGCCAGCAGTTATCAACCAGGGCTATACGAAGCTTTCTTT
cdr3_aa: CASSYQPGLYEAFF
v_call: TRBV6-5
j_call: TRBJ1-1
clone_size: .
d_call: .
cdr3_length: 14